The 29 T cell receptor beta chains in this list originate from one sample, sequenced in a study of shared clonotypes between healthy human individuals. Only in-frame clones appear in the TCRdb table, and some are missing; sequencing was by immunoSEQ multiplex PCR. There are around 2,000,000 clones in the sample; 90% to 95% occur only once, and under 2% lies in the top ten. Naivety among CD8 cells was defined by CD45RO negativity and positive CCR7 selection, thereby excluding terminally differentiated effector memory CD45RA+ cells. Source material: naive CD8+ T cells from PBMCs. The receptor source for this set is a man aged 18-30 years in good health. Some clones in this sample may be carry-over from other donors' samples.

This clone was recorded once. The gene calls are TRBV27 and TRBJ2-2; no definite D call. This CDR3 is built from 15 residues. The V end lost 3 bases, the J end lost 3 bases, and 11 bases lay between the germline ends. Germline V gives CDR1 MNHEY, CDR2 SMNVEV (reference sequence). This CDR3 reads CASSFVRLYTGELFF. In nucleotides, the CDR3 is TGTGCCAGCAGTTTTGTGAGGCTGTACACCGGGGAGCTGTTTTTT.

The CDR3 reads CASSGRQGRLDNEQFF. In DNA, the CDR3 is TGTGCCAGTAGTGGGAGGCAGGGAAGGCTGGACAATGAGCAGTTCTTC. The chain employs TRBV19 and TRBJ2-1, with D possibly TRBD2 on 6 matching bases. Trimming removed 5 bases at V and 5 bases at J, with 19 bases between. This CDR3 contains 16 residues. Germline V lookup: CDR1 LNHDA, CDR2 SQIVND (reference sequence).

CDR3 region: CASSVDGILNEKLFF. CDR3 DNA sequence: TGTGCCAGCAGCGTAGACGGGATTCTTAATGAAAAACTGTTTTTT. The V and J genes are TRBV9 and TRBJ1-4; D is unclear. The CDR3 covers 15 residues. CDR1 is SGDLS, CDR2 YYNGEE, per germline. Trimming took off 0 bases at V and 4 bases at J, with 10 bases between the two ends.

This clone came up once. The chain carries TRBV25-1 and TRBJ2-1; no reliable D call. The germline CDR1 and CDR2 sequences are MGHDK and SYGVNS. V was trimmed by 2 bases and J by 10 bases, leaving 18 bases between them. The CDR3 totals 15 residues. The CDR3 is CASSEELSHPEEQFF. As DNA, the CDR3 is TGTGCCAGCAGTGAAGAACTATCCCACCCTGAGGAGCAGTTCTTC.

The chain uses TRBV27 and TRBJ1-2; D gene unclear. This CDR3 contains 15 residues. Trimming took off 5 bases at V and 1 base at J, with 14 bases between the two ends. Germline-derived CDR1 and CDR2 are MNHEY and SMNVEV (reference sequence). Written as DNA, the CDR3 is TGTGCCAGCAGTCCGCGTGAGAGAATTAACTATGGCTACACCTTC. This sequence encodes CASSPRERINYGYTF.

This chain uses TRBV4-1 with TRBJ2-1, with no clear D. Germline CDR1 MGHRA, CDR2 YSYEKL. The CDR3 is 15 amino acids. V was trimmed by 0 bases and J by 7 bases, leaving 13 bases between them. This CDR3 is CASSQESWLGNEQFF. The CDR3 DNA reads as TGCGCCAGCAGCCAAGAAAGTTGGCTGGGGAATGAGCAGTTCTTC.

The genes are TRBV9 and TRBJ2-7, with D perhaps TRBD2 (5 bases). There are 15 residues in the CDR3. The V end was cut by 0 bases, the J end by 1 base, with 11 bases between. The V gene's germline CDR1 is SGDLS and CDR2 YYNGEE. The CDR3 DNA reads TGTGCCAGCAGCGTAGCTCAAGGAGGTTCCTACGAGCAGTACTTC. Translation gives CASSVAQGGSYEQYF.

The gene calls are TRBV19 and TRBJ2-7, with D possibly called TRBD1 or TRBD2 (5 bases each). Trimming pared 0 bases from V and 2 bases from J, leaving 11 bases between. The CDR3 is 15 residues long. Germline V lookup: CDR1 LNHDA, CDR2 SQIVND (reference sequence). The CDR3 region is CASSIEVGVAYEQYF. As DNA, the CDR3 is TGTGCCAGTAGTATAGAAGTGGGGGTGGCCTACGAGCAGTACTTC. Complete variable domain (other parts from reference TRBV19 and TRBJ2-7): DGGITQSPKYLFRKEGQNVTLSCEQNLNHDAMYWYRQDPGQGLRLIYYSQIVNDFQKGDIAEGYSVSREKKESFPLTVTSAQKNPTAFYLCASSIEVGVAYEQYFGPGTRLTVT.

This clone was picked up a small number of times. The chain is built from TRBV27 and TRBJ1-2; D not resolved. Trimming left V 2 bases short and J 7 bases short, with 11 bases between. Germline V CDR1 and CDR2: MNHEY, SMNVEV (reference sequence). This CDR3 has 13 residues. The CDR3, as DNA: TGTGCCAGCAGTTTAAACCCCTACCGTGGCTACACCTTC. Encoded protein: CASSLNPYRGYTF.

This chain's CDR3 is CASSQVSAVYMNTEAFF. CDR3 sequence (DNA): TGTGCCAGCAGCCAAGTATCGGCAGTCTACATGAACACTGAAGCTTTCTTT. V gene TRBV4-2 combines with J gene TRBJ1-1; D is uncertain. Germline V gene lookup returns CDR1 LGHNA and CDR2 YNFKEQ. The CDR3 spans 17 residues. V was cut by 1 base and J by 0 bases, with 15 bases left in between.

The chain links TRBV27 to TRBJ2-2; D is ambiguous. The CDR3 extends over 13 amino acids. V was shortened by 0 bases and J by 7 bases, with 6 bases between the two germline ends. Per the germline V gene, CDR1 is MNHEY and CDR2 is SMNVEV (reference sequence). CDR3 loop: CASSLSSVGELFF. The DNA of the CDR3 is TGTGCCAGCAGTTTATCAAGTGTCGGGGAGCTGTTTTTT.

This sequence joins TRBV9 and TRBJ1-1; D ambiguous. Trimming removed 3 bases from V and 4 bases from J, with 16 bases in between. The CDR3 is made up of 15 amino acids. Per germline, CDR1 SGDLS and CDR2 YYNGEE. The CDR3 coding sequence is TGTGCCAGCAGCGCCAGCGGACGGAGTTTCACTGAAGCTTTCTTT. This sequence encodes CASSASGRSFTEAFF.

V gene TRBV19 combines with J gene TRBJ2-7; no firm D call. V lost 10 bases and J lost 5, with 24 bases in between. CDR3 size: 15 residues. Germline CDR1 and CDR2: LNHDA and SQIVND (reference sequence). CDR3 nucleotides: TGTGCCACCACCACCACCCGGGCCAAGGCCCACGAGCAGTACTTC. Translation: CATTTTRAKAHEQYF.

A word on this clone: At the DNA level, this CDR3 is encoded by other sequences in the same sample as well. The gene calls are TRBV28 and TRBJ2-7; D remains ambiguous. The CDR3 length is 14 residues. V was trimmed by 3 bases and J by 4 bases, leaving 13 bases between them. The germline V gene encodes CDR1 MDHEN and CDR2 SYDVKM. The CDR3 sequence is CASSFPGSGYEQYF. CDR3 bases: TGTGCCAGCAGTTTCCCGGGTAGTGGGTACGAGCAGTACTTC.

There are a few counts of this clone. The V gene is TRBV2, the J gene TRBJ1-2; perhaps TRBD1 as D (6 bases). V lost 6 bases, J lost 7 bases, and 18 bases lay in between. Germline values: CDR1 SNHLY, CDR2 FYNNEI. There are 14 residues in the CDR3. In DNA, the CDR3 is TGTGCCAGCAGGGCGAGGACAGCCGTTGGTGGCTACACCTTC. Translating it yields CASRARTAVGGYTF.

Of note for this clone: This specimen includes other DNA sequences encoding the same CDR3. The chain has TRBV11-2 and TRBJ2-7; D unclear. Trimming removed 3 bases at V and 4 bases at J, with 4 bases between. Germline lookup yields CDR1 SGHAT and CDR2 FQNNGV. This CDR3 is built from 11 residues. CDR3 coding DNA: TGTGCCAGCAGCTTGGTGTACGAGCAGTACTTC. Its translation is CASSLVYEQYF. The full variable domain, its missing parts supplied by reference TRBV11-2 and TRBJ2-7, is EAGVAQSPRYKIIEKRQSVAFWCNPISGHATLYWYQQILGQGPKLLIQFQNNGVVDDSQLPKDRFSAERLKGVDSTLKIQPAKLEDSAVYLCASSLVYEQYFGPGTRLTVT.

V and J are TRBV5-1 and TRBJ2-1; no reliable D call. Trimming took 5 bases from V and 2 from J, leaving 8 bases between them. The CDR3 covers 13 residues. The germline CDR1 and CDR2 sequences are SGHRS and YFSETQ. The CDR3 DNA follows: TGCGCCAGCAGGGCCCCCCCCTACAATGAGCAGTTCTTC. It yields the protein CASRAPPYNEQFF. The full variable domain, its missing parts supplied by reference TRBV5-1 and TRBJ2-1, is KAGVTQTPRYLIKTRGQQVTLSCSPISGHRSVSWYQQTPGQGLQFLFEYFSETQRNKGNFPGRFSGRQFSNSRSEMNVSTLELGDSALYLCASRAPPYNEQFFGPGTRLTVL.

V is TRBV4-2 and J is TRBJ1-5, with D possibly TRBD1 on 5 matching bases. CDR1 and CDR2 (germline): LGHNA, YNFKEQ. Trimming took 0 bases from V and 0 from J, leaving 9 bases between them. This CDR3 has 16 amino acids. The CDR3 region has the DNA TGTGCCAGCAGCCAAGAAAGGGGAAATAGCAATCAGCCCCAGCATTTT. Protein: CASSQERGNSNQPQHF.

The chain has TRBV28 and TRBJ2-2, with TRBD1 matching 11 bases. CDR1 MDHEN and CDR2 SYDVKM come from the germline V gene. V gave up 7 bases and J gave up 7 bases; unmatched junction bases: 14. There are 17 residues in the CDR3. The CDR3 loop reads CASTIYGTGGFGGELFF. The DNA of the CDR3 is TGTGCCAGCACCATTTACGGGACAGGGGGTTTCGGCGGGGAGCTGTTTTTT.

V and J are TRBV2 and TRBJ2-1, with 14 bases fitting TRBD2. The trim removed 4 bases at V and 6 bases at J, leaving 5 bases unmatched. The length of the CDR3 is 16 residues. Germline assignment: CDR1 SNHLY and CDR2 FYNNEI. The CDR3 bases are TGTGCCAGCAGTGCCCGACTAGCGGGAGGGGGCAATGAGCAGTTCTTC. Its translation is CASSARLAGGGNEQFF.

The V and J genes are TRBV15 and TRBJ2-2; either TRBD1 or TRBD2 may supply D (6 bases each). Per the germline V gene, CDR1 is LNHNV and CDR2 is YYDKDF (reference sequence). Trimming cost V 5 bases and J 7 bases, with 17 bases left between them. The CDR3 spans 15 residues. CDR3 loop: CATSLLGGAGGELFF. The CDR3 DNA sequence: TGTGCCACCAGCCTATTGGGGGGCGCGGGCGGGGAGCTGTTTTTT.

The chain has TRBV7-6 and TRBJ2-1; the match to TRBD2 covers 12 bases. V lost 0 bases to trimming and J lost 6 bases; unmatched junction nucleotides: 12. CDR1 is SGHVS, CDR2 FNYEAQ, per germline. This CDR3 region has 19 residues. The CDR3 sequence is CASSLAISAGLAGPNEQFF. The DNA of the CDR3 is TGTGCCAGCAGCTTAGCAATTTCTGCCGGACTAGCGGGACCCAATGAGCAGTTCTTC.

V and J are TRBV9 and TRBJ1-2, with 10 bases that match TRBD1. There are 15 residues in the CDR3. Per germline, CDR1 SGDLS and CDR2 YYNGEE. With V trimmed by 0 bases and J by 7 bases, 6 bases remained unmatched. The CDR3 spells CASSVGDRGLSGYTF. CDR3 nucleotides: TGTGCCAGCAGCGTAGGGGACAGGGGATTAAGTGGCTACACCTTC.

The chain recombines TRBV29-1 with TRBJ1-1, with 9 bases fitting TRBD1. CDR1 and CDR2 (germline): SQVTM, ANQGSEA. This CDR3 has 13 residues. Germline trimming cut 6 bases from V and 5 bases from J; bases unmatched to any gene: 7. CDR3 coding DNA: TGCAGCGTAGCCACAGGGGGCATAACTGAAGCTTTCTTT. This translates into CSVATGGITEAFF.

The DNA for the CDR3 is TGCGCCAGCAGCTTGGGCAGGGGCTCCGAGCAGTACTTC. The encoded protein is CASSLGRGSEQYF. The chain joins TRBV5-1 to TRBJ2-7; maybe TRBD1 (6 bases). Trimming left V 0 bases short and J 6 bases short, with 10 bases between. CDR3 length: 13 residues. From germline, CDR1 is SGHRS and CDR2 YFSETQ.

This sequence joins TRBV7-9 and TRBJ2-5; TRBD2 might be the D (5 bases). Trimming shortened V by 7 bases and J by 5 bases, and 20 bases separated the two germline ends. Germline V lookup: CDR1 SEHNR, CDR2 FQNEAQ (reference sequence). This CDR3 has 15 residues. Written as DNA, the CDR3 is TGTGCCAGCAACCATGCCACGGGCGGGTATGAGACCCAGTACTTC. It is translated as CASNHATGGYETQYF.

The chain carries TRBV7-9 and TRBJ2-2, with no clear D. Germline V gene data show CDR1 as SEHNR and CDR2 as FQNEAQ (reference sequence). The CDR3 is 15 amino acids. V lost 6 bases and J 1 base, leaving 12 bases between the germline ends. DNA for the CDR3: TGTGCCAGCAGTCCGCGAGAGGTGAACACCGGGGAGCTGTTTTTT. This gives the protein CASSPREVNTGELFF.

The chain couples TRBV28 to TRBJ2-1, with 9 bases aligning to TRBD2. The CDR3 consists of 15 residues. V lost 3 bases and J lost 3; bases outside the gene matches: 3. The germline gives CDR1 MDHEN, CDR2 SYDVKM. The CDR3 is CASSFASGIYNEQFF. For the CDR3, the DNA is TGTGCCAGCAGTTTCGCTAGCGGGATCTACAATGAGCAGTTCTTC.

This clone has a single count. The V call is TRBV7-2, the J call TRBJ2-1, with a weak D call TRBD2 (6 bases). The CDR3 runs to 16 residues. Germline V CDR1 and CDR2: SGHTA, FQGNSA. The V gene lost 1 base and the J gene lost 8 bases, with 18 bases spanning the gap. The CDR3 region is CASSLGAGLGSHEQFF. The CDR3 coding sequence is TGTGCCAGCAGCTTAGGGGCGGGATTAGGTAGCCATGAGCAGTTCTTC. The entire variable domain, with the rest obtained from reference TRBV7-2 and TRBJ2-1, is as follows: GAGVSQSPSNKVTEKGKDVELRCDPISGHTALYWYRQSLGQGLEFLIYFQGNSAPDKSGLPSDRFSAERTGGSVSTLTIQRTQQEDSAVYLCASSLGAGLGSHEQFFGPGTRLTVL.